The clone carrying this T cell receptor beta chain is a singleton in its sample. The antigen is not known. This entry comes from a study of blood T cells in healthy people across ages. With a J-beta primer mix and a sample-barcoded 5' primer, a second PCR ran about 7 to 11 cycles. Per sample, CDR3-containing paired-end reads numbered at least 2.5 million. TCRdb used MiXCR to reprocess the 5' RACE reads, holding one entry per CDR3 protein. The table shows 1.8 million or so distinct CDR3 sequences, with 30% to 40% occurring only once. The germline V gene has CDR1 MGHDK and CDR2 SYGVNS. The CDR3 is made up of 13 amino acids. V lost 5 bases and J 6 bases, leaving 8 bases between the germline ends. Findings of the study overall: PBMC samples, being unsorted, prevented any conclusive comparison of naive and antigen-experienced cells. Correlation between TCR beta diversity and naive T cell percentage was strong.

The sequence was collected from a human donor in good health. The sample taken for sequencing was blood. The rearrangement uses TRBV25-1 and TRBJ1-6, with D hard to call. CDR3 loop: CASSKRTNSPLHF. As DNA, the CDR3 is TGTGCCAGCAGTAAGCGGACTAATTCACCCCTCCACTTT. The variable domain in full, completed from reference TRBV25-1 and TRBJ1-6, reads EADIYQTPRYLVIGTGKKITLECSQTMGHDKMYWYQQDPGMELHLIHYSYGVNSTEKGDLSSESTVSRIRTEHFPLTLESARPSHTSQYLCASSKRTNSPLHFGNGTRLTVT.